The T cell receptor beta chain under discussion was sequenced for a study of T cells in localized non-small cell lung cancer. Clones were read by immunoSEQ multiplex PCR, and TCRdb kept only the in-frame ones, dropping some. This sample has just over 70,000 clones, with approximately 87% found just once. Points from the study as a whole: Turning up in adjacent lung were a median around 58 of the top 100 tumor clones. Heterogeneity remains possible, as sequencing covered one tumor region only. The greatest T cell clonality was found in uninvolved adjacent lung (higher than in tumor). Overall survival was longer when the density of T cells in the blood was higher.

The CDR3 sequence is 14 residues long. Trimming at V came to 6 bases and at J to 5 bases, leaving 9 bases not matched to a gene. The V gene's germline CDR1 is MDHEN and CDR2 SYDVKM. With respect to this clone: What it binds is not known.

The clonotype was recovered from a male donor older than 55 with stage III squamous cell lung carcinoma. This specimen was peripheral blood, taken before any cancer treatment. The J gene is TRBJ2-5, the V gene TRBV28, with 7 positions matching TRBD2. The CDR3 loop is CASSLAVGGETQYF. Here the CDR3 DNA reads TGTGCCAGCAGCCTAGCGGTCGGGGGGGAGACCCAGTACTTC.